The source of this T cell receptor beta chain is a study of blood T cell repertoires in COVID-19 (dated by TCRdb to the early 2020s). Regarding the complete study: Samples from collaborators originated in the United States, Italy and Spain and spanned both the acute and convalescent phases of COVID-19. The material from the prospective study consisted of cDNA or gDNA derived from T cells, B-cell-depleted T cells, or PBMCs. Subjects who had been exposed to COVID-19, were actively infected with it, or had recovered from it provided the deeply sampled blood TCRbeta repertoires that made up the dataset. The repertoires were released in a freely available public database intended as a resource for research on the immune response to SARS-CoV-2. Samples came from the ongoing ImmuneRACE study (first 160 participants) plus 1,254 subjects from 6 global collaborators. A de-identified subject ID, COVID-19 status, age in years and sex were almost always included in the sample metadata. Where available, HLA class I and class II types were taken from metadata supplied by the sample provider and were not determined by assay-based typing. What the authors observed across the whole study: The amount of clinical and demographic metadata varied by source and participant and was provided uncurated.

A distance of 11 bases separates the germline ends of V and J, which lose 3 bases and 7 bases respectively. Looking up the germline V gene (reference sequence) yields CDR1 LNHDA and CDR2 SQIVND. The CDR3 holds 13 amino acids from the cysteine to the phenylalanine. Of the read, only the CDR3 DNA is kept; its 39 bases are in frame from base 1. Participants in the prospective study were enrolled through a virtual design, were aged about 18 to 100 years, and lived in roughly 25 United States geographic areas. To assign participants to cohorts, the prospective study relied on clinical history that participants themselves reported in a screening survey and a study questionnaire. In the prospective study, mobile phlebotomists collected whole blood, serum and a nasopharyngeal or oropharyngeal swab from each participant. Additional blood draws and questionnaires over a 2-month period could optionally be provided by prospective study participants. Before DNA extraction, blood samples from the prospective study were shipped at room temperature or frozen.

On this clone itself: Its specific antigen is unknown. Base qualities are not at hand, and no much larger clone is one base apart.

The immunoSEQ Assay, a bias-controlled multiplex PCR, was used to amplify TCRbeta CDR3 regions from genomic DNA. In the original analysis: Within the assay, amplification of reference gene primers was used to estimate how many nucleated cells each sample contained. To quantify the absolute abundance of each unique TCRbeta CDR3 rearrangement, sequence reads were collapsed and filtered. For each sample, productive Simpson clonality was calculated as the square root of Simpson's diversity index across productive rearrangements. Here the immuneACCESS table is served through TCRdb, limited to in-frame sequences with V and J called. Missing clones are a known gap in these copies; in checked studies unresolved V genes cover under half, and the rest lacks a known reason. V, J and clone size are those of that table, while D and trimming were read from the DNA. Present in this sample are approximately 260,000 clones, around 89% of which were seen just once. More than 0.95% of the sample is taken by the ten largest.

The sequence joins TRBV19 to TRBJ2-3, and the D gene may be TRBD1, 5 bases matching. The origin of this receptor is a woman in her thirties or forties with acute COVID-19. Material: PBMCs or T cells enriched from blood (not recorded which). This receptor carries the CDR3 CASSIGAVNTQYF. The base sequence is TGTGCCAGTAGTATTGGGGCAGTCAATACGCAGTATTTT.